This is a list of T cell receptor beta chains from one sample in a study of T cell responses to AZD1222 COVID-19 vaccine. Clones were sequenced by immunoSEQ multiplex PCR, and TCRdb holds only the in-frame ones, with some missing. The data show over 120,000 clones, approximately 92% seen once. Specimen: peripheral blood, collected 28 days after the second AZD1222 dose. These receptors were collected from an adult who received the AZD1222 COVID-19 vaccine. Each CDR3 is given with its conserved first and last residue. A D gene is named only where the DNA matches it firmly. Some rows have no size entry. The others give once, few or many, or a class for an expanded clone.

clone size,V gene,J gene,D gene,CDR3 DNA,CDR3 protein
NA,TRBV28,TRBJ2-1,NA,TGTGCCAGCAGCACCCCCCTCAGGGAGCAGTTCTTC,CASSTPLREQFF
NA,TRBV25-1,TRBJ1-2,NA,TGTGCCAGCAGTGAGCAGGGACCCCGGTATGGCTACACCTTC,CASSEQGPRYGYTF
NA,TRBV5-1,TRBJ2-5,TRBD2,TGCGCCAGCAGGGATCGAGCGGGAGGGAGGCAAGAGACCCAGTACTTC,CASRDRAGGRQETQYF
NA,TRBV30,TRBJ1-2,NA,TGTGCCTGGAGTGTTTCCTATGGCTACACCTTC,CAWSVSYGYTF
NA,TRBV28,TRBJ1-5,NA,TGTGCCAGCAGTTCCGGCAGTATTCTTAGCAATCAGCCCCAGCATTTT,CASSSGSILSNQPQHF
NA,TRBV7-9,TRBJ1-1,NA,TGTGCCAGCAGCTCCCGGTCCGGGACACCGAGACCGAACACTGAAGCTTTCTTT,CASSSRSGTPRPNTEAFF
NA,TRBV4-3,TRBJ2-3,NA,TGCGCCAGCAGCCAAGTTGTGTCGTCAACAGATACGCAGTATTTT,CASSQVVSSTDTQYF
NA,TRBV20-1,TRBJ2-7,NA,TGCAGTGCCCGAATCTACGAGCAGTACTTC,CSARIYEQYF
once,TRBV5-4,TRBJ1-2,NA,TGTGCCAGCAGCCAGACAGCTTTAGCTAACTATGGCTACACCTTC,CASSQTALANYGYTF
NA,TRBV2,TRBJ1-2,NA,TGTGCCAGCAGTGAATGGATTGCTAACTATGGCTACACCTTC,CASSEWIANYGYTF
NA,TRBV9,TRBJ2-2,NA,TGTGCCAGCAGCCCAGGTGCTCACGGGGAGCTGTTTTTT,CASSPGAHGELFF
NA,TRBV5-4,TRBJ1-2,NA,TGTGCCAGCAGCGTGGACAGCTCAACCTATGGCTACACCTTC,CASSVDSSTYGYTF
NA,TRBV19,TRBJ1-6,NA,TGTGCCAGTAGTGCTCAAGAGAGCTCCTATAATTCACCCCTCCACTTT,CASSAQESSYNSPLHF
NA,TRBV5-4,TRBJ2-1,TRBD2,TGTGCCAGCAGCTTTCGGACTAGCGGGAGATCGCGGGTTTACAATGAGCAGTTCTTC,CASSFRTSGRSRVYNEQFF
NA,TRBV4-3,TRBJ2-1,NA,TGCGCCAGCAGCCAAGAGGGCAGGGGCAATGAGCAGTTCTTC,CASSQEGRGNEQFF
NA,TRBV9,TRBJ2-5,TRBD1,TGTGCCAGCAGCGCCACCGGGACAGGGTCGGAGACCCAGTACTTC,CASSATGTGSETQYF
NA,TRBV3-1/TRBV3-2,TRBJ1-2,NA,TGTGCCAGCAGCCCAGAGTTGGGCTATGGCTACACCTTC,CASSPELGYGYTF
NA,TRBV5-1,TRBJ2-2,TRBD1,TGCGCCAGCAGCTTGGTCCCCGGGACAGCATTCACCGGGGAGCTGTTTTTT,CASSLVPGTAFTGELFF
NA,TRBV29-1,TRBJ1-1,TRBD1,TGCAGCGTTGCTCCGGGACAGGGGGCGAAAGCTTTCTTT,CSVAPGQGAKAFF
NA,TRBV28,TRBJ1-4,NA,TGTGCCAGCAGTTTCGACGTCGACGGGGATAATGAAAAACTGTTTTTT,CASSFDVDGDNEKLFF
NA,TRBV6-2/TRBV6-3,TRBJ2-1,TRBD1,TGTGCCAGCAGCCTCCGACAGGGTCGCCACAATGAGCAGTTCTTC,CASSLRQGRHNEQFF
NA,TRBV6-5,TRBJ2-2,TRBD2,TGTGCCAGCAGTTCGAGCGGGAGTGGCACCGGGGAGCTGTTTTTT,CASSSSGSGTGELFF
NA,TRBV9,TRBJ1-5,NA,TGTGCCAGCAGCGTAGATGGGAATCAGCCCCAGCATTTT,CASSVDGNQPQHF
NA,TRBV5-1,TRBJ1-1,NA,TGCGCCAGCAGCAAATTAGGGGCTAACACTGAAGCTTTCTTT,CASSKLGANTEAFF
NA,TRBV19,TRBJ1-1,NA,TGTGCCAGTAGCCTCCTAGTGGGGGCCGCTTTCTTT,CASSLLVGAAFF
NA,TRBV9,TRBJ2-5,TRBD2,TGTGCCAGTAGTGGGACTAGCGCACAAGAGACCCAGTACTTC,CASSGTSAQETQYF
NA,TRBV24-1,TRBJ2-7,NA,TGTGCCACCAGTGACCCCGGATCCTACGAGCAGTACTTC,CATSDPGSYEQYF
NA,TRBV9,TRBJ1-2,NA,TGTGCCAGCAGCGCCGGTGGGACGTCCTATGGCTACACCTTC,CASSAGGTSYGYTF
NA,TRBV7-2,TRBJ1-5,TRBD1,TGTGCCAGCAGCGACCCGGGACAGGGTATCAATCAGCCCCAGCATTTT,CASSDPGQGINQPQHF
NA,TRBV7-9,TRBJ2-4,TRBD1,TGTGCCAGCAGCTTTTCCGGCGTCGACAGGGAAAACATTCAGTACTTC,CASSFSGVDRENIQYF
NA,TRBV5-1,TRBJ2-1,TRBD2,TGCGCCAGCAGCCTTCGGACTAGCGGGATCAGCTCCTACAATGAGCAGTTCTTC,CASSLRTSGISSYNEQFF
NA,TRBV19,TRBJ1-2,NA,TGTGCCACCCTAAGCCCAGGGTCAAGCTATGGCTACACCTTC,CATLSPGSSYGYTF
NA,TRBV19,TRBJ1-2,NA,TGTGCCAGTAGTATAGCGGGACGGACTAACTATGGCTACACCTTC,CASSIAGRTNYGYTF
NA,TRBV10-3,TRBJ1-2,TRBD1,TGTGCCATCAGCACGGGGGGACAGGGAGGTGGCTACACCTTC,CAISTGGQGGGYTF
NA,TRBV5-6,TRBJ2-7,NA,TGTGCCAGCAGCCAAAGGAGGTTCGGAGAACCCTACGAGCAGTACTTC,CASSQRRFGEPYEQYF
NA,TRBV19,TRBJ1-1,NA,TGTGCCAGTACCAACTGGGGAGGGGTGAACACTGAAGCTTTCTTT,CASTNWGGVNTEAFF
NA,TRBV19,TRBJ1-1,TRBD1,TGTGCCAGTAGTATGAGGGGGCGCGGCACTGAAGCTTTCTTT,CASSMRGRGTEAFF
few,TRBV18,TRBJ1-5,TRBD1,TGTGCCAGCTCACTTCGACAGGGCAAGAATCAGCCCCAGCATTTT,CASSLRQGKNQPQHF
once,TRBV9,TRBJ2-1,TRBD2,TGTGCCAGCAGCGTCGTTAGCGGGAGTCCCAATGAGCAGTTCTTC,CASSVVSGSPNEQFF
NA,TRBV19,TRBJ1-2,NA,TGTGCCAGTAGTATAGAAACAGCAAACTATGGCTACACCTTC,CASSIETANYGYTF
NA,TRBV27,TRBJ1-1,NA,TGTGCCAGCAGTTTATGGCAGGCAAACACTGAAGCTTTCTTT,CASSLWQANTEAFF
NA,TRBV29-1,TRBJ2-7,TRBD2,TGCAGCGTTGAAGGGGGAGGGAGCGAGCAGTACTTC,CSVEGGGSEQYF